The 11 T cell receptor beta chains in this list originate from one sample, sequenced in a study of blood T cell repertoires in COVID-19. Here immunoSEQ multiplex PCR was the method, and the copy in TCRdb shows in-frame clones only, minus some. The data show roughly 90,000 clones, 75% to 85% seen once. Specimen: peripheral blood. The source of these receptors is a woman between 65 and 79 years old with acute or convalescent COVID-19.

This clone was seen a few times. The V gene is TRBV19, the J gene TRBJ1-5, with 11 bases aligning to TRBD1. The junction had 3 bases not matched to a gene; V was cut back by 8 bases and J by 0 bases. Germline loops: CDR1 LNHDA, CDR2 SQIVND (reference sequence). CDR3 length: 15 residues. CDR3 amino acids: CASWTGGYSNQPQHF. The DNA of the CDR3 is TGTGCCAGTTGGACAGGGGGCTATAGCAATCAGCCCCAGCATTTT. The full variable domain, its missing parts supplied by reference TRBV19 and TRBJ1-5, is DGGITQSPKYLFRKEGQNVTLSCEQNLNHDAMYWYRQDPGQGLRLIYYSQIVNDFQKGDIAEGYSVSREKKESFPLTVTSAQKNPTAFYLCASWTGGYSNQPQHFGDGTRLSIL.

This rearrangement joins TRBV7-9 to TRBJ1-1; TRBD1 matches 11 bases. Trimming cost V 0 bases and J 11 bases; bases outside gene matches: 2. The CDR3 contains 13 residues. Germline CDR1 reads SEHNR; CDR2 reads FQNEAQ (reference sequence). DNA of the CDR3: TGTGCCAGCAGCTTAGCCGGGACAGGGGGGGCTTTCTTT. This codes for CASSLAGTGGAFF.

This clone has more than one count but fewer than ten. The chain is built from TRBV5-6 and TRBJ2-7; 8 bases match TRBD1. Per germline, CDR1 SGHDT and CDR2 YYEEEE. V dropped 4 bases and J dropped 6; count of bases not matched to a gene: 9. There are 14 residues in the CDR3. Here the CDR3 reads CASSRKNRGFEQYF. The CDR3 DNA reads as TGTGCCAGCAGCCGAAAGAACAGGGGGTTCGAGCAGTACTTC.

This clone is classed as medium-sized. The chain employs TRBV10-3 and TRBJ2-5; a weak D match, TRBD1 (7 bases). V dropped 6 bases and J dropped 5 bases, with 19 bases sitting between them. This CDR3 spans 15 amino acids. The germline V gene encodes CDR1 ENHRY and CDR2 SYGVKD. This chain's CDR3 is CAISLLGGGEETQYF. The CDR3 DNA reads as TGTGCCATCAGCCTCCTAGGAGGGGGCGAGGAGACCCAGTACTTC.

The V gene is TRBV30, the J gene TRBJ2-1, with D possibly being TRBD2 (7 bases). This CDR3 region has 16 residues. Trimming cost V 2 bases and J 6 bases, with 20 bases left between them. Germline CDR1 GTSNPN, CDR2 SVGIG (reference sequence). The CDR3 protein is CAWSTLGGIGGNEQFF. The CDR3 DNA reads TGTGCCTGGAGTACCCTGGGGGGGATAGGGGGCAATGAGCAGTTCTTC. The complete variable domain, with remaining parts taken from reference TRBV30 and TRBJ2-1, reads SQTIHQWPATLVQPVGSPLSLECTVEGTSNPNLYWYRQAAGRGLQLLFYSVGIGQISSEVPQNLSASRPQDRQFILSSKKLLLSDSGFYLCAWSTLGGIGGNEQFFGPGTRLTVL.

The chain has TRBV28 and TRBJ2-5; TRBD2 aligns across 7 bases. This CDR3 comprises 13 residues. The trim removed 2 bases at V and 7 bases at J, leaving 4 bases unmatched. Germline V gene sequence: CDR1 MDHEN, CDR2 SYDVKM. DNA of the CDR3: TGTGCCAGCAGTTTAGGCGGGAGCGGGACCCAGTACTTC. Residues: CASSLGGSGTQYF.

This clone was picked up a small number of times. J is TRBJ2-1 and V is TRBV19; TRBD1 agrees at 7 bases. Trimming took 4 bases from V and 0 from J; bases not matched to a gene: 0. There are 14 residues in the CDR3. In germline, CDR1 is LNHDA, CDR2 SQIVND (reference sequence). CDR3 sequence reads: CASSRDSSYNEQFF. CDR3 sequence (DNA): TGTGCCAGTAGTAGGGACAGCTCCTACAATGAGCAGTTCTTC.

In DNA form, the CDR3 reads TGTGCCAGTAGTGCCGGGACAGCCCATCATCAGCCCCAGCATTTT. Translating gives CASSAGTAHHQPQHF. The genes are TRBV19 and TRBJ1-5, with 7 bases fitting TRBD1. The CDR3 contains 15 residues. The V segment lost 5 bases and the J segment 5 bases; nucleotides outside the gene matches: 9. The germline V gene has CDR1 LNHDA and CDR2 SQIVND (reference sequence). Full variable domain (outside the CDR3, taken from reference TRBV19 and TRBJ1-5): DGGITQSPKYLFRKEGQNVTLSCEQNLNHDAMYWYRQDPGQGLRLIYYSQIVNDFQKGDIAEGYSVSREKKESFPLTVTSAQKNPTAFYLCASSAGTAHHQPQHFGDGTRLSIL.

This sequence joins TRBV28 and TRBJ1-1; 7 bases are a match to TRBD1. This CDR3 is built from 14 residues. The V and J ends lost 5 bases and 9 bases, in that order; junction bases with no gene match: 12. Germline V gene sequence: CDR1 MDHEN, CDR2 SYDVKM. The CDR3 nucleotides read TGTGCCAGCAGTGCCGAGCACAGGGGAGTGAAAGCTTTCTTT. It encodes CASSAEHRGVKAFF. The whole variable domain, remainder taken from reference TRBV28 and TRBJ1-1, is DVKVTQSSRYLVKRTGEKVFLECVQDMDHENMFWYRQDPGLGLRLIYFSYDVKMKEKGDIPEGYSVSREKKERFSLILESASTNQTSMYLCASSAEHRGVKAFFGQGTRLTVV.

V usage is TRBV28 and J usage is TRBJ1-5, with 8 bases fitting TRBD1. After removal of 6 bases from V and 0 bases from J, the junction contained 16 bases not matched to a gene. The V gene's germline CDR1 is MDHEN and CDR2 SYDVKM. CDR3 length: 19 amino acids. CDR3 region: CASSPYDRGALYSNQPQHF. Here the CDR3 DNA reads TGTGCCAGCAGCCCGTACGACAGGGGCGCCCTATATAGCAATCAGCCCCAGCATTTT.

The chain carries TRBV19 and TRBJ1-2; TRBD1 agrees at 9 bases. V lost 0 bases to trimming and J lost 6 bases; unmatched junction nucleotides: 5. The CDR3 loop spans 15 amino acids. Germline CDR1 LNHDA, CDR2 SQIVND (reference sequence). The CDR3 bases are TGTGCCAGTAGTATAGAGGGGACAGGGATGAATGGCTACACCTTC. As protein: CASSIEGTGMNGYTF.